The 21 T cell receptor beta chains reported below all come from one sample, sequenced in a study of control samples from healthy donors and cancer patients. Using immunoSEQ multiplex PCR, the repertoire was profiled, and TCRdb retains in-frame clones only, with some absent. Found here are some 130,000 clones, 92% of them singletons; the top ten hold around 2.1%. The sequencing sample was made of blood. These receptors originate from a woman aged 50 to 60 in good health.

This clone has just a few counts. The chain joins TRBV5-1 to TRBJ2-2, with D perhaps TRBD1 (5 bases). V lost 0 bases and J lost 5, with 11 bases in between. Germline V lookup: CDR1 SGHRS, CDR2 YFSETQ. The CDR3 sequence is 15 residues long. CDR3 coding DNA: TGCGCCAGCAGCTTGGTGGCAGGGCGGACCGGGGAGCTGTTTTTT. Translated, it gives CASSLVAGRTGELFF.

This rearrangement joins TRBV3-1 (or the pseudogene TRBV3-2) to TRBJ1-1; D possibly corresponds to TRBD1 (5 bases). Germline values: CDR1 LGHDT, CDR2 YNNKEL (reference sequence). The V end lost 1 base, the J end lost 3 bases, and 12 bases lay between the germline ends. CDR3 length: 15 amino acids. The CDR3 reads CASSQVPGKYTEAFF. CDR3 bases: TGTGCCAGCAGCCAAGTTCCAGGGAAGTACACTGAAGCTTTCTTT.

The rearrangement uses TRBV7-9 and TRBJ2-5; 11 bases are a match to TRBD2. The junction had 5 bases not matched to a gene; V was cut back by 0 bases and J by 5 bases. Germline CDR1 is SEHNR and CDR2 is FQNEAQ (reference sequence). The CDR3 runs to 16 residues. Here the CDR3 reads CASSLASGGARETQYF. As DNA, the CDR3 is TGTGCCAGCAGCTTAGCTAGCGGGGGGGCCCGGGAGACCCAGTACTTC. Based on the CDR3 plus reference TRBV7-9 and TRBJ2-5, the full variable domain is DTGVSQNPRHKITKRGQNVTFRCDPISEHNRLYWYRQTLGQGPEFLTYFQNEAQLEKSRLLSDRFSAERPKGSFSTLEIQRTEQGDSAMYLCASSLASGGARETQYFGPGTRLLVL.

The CDR3 here is CASSLMGTGELFF. The CDR3 DNA is TGTGCCAGCAGTTTAATGGGCACCGGGGAGCTGTTTTTT. The V gene is TRBV12-3 or TRBV12-4, the J gene TRBJ2-2; no definite D call. This CDR3 spans 13 amino acids. Trimming left V 2 bases short and J 4 bases short, with 5 bases between.

The chain uses TRBV28 and TRBJ2-7; D call uncertain. The CDR3 is 17 residues long. Germline-derived CDR1 and CDR2 are MDHEN and SYDVKM. Trimming stripped 2 bases from V and 0 bases from J, with 17 bases between. This CDR3 reads CASSLPAGRTTSYEQYF. As DNA, the CDR3 is TGTGCCAGCAGTTTACCTGCTGGACGGACGACCTCCTACGAGCAGTACTTC.

This chain links TRBV10-2 with TRBJ1-6; D might be TRBD1 (6 bases). There are 13 residues in the CDR3. V lost 5 bases and J lost 11, with 13 bases in between. The germline V gene encodes CDR1 WSHSY and CDR2 SAAADI. The CDR3 is CASSRGVEAPLHF. CDR3 sequence (DNA): TGCGCCAGCAGTAGGGGGGTAGAGGCACCCCTCCACTTT.

This clone was seen once. The chain is built from TRBV14 and TRBJ1-6; D remains unclear. V shed 3 bases and J shed 0 bases, with 15 bases lying between them. The CDR3 contains 18 residues. Germline V CDR1 and CDR2: SGHDN, FVKESK. DNA of the CDR3: TGTGCCAGCAGCCACTTGGCGGACCCTAGCTCCTATAATTCACCCCTCCACTTT. Protein: CASSHLADPSSYNSPLHF.

The CDR3 nucleotides are TGTGCCAGCAGCCTATCTTATAGGGGCAGGGGTGGCTACACCTTC. Its translation is CASSLSYRGRGGYTF. The chain combines TRBV14 with TRBJ1-2; TRBD1 is a possible D gene (6 bases). V was clipped by 4 bases and J by 7 bases, with 19 bases between them. The germline V gene encodes CDR1 SGHDN and CDR2 FVKESK. CDR3 length: 15 residues.

As regards this clone: The same CDR3 is also encoded by other DNA sequences in this sample. The V and J genes are TRBV6-5 and TRBJ1-3; D is unclear. CDR1 and CDR2 from the germline V gene are MNHEY and SVGAGI. The CDR3 is made up of 12 amino acids. V was shortened by 6 bases and J by 1 base, with 4 bases between the two germline ends. The CDR3 DNA is TGTGCCAGCAGGGGTTCTGGAAACACCATATATTTT. It translates to CASRGSGNTIYF.

CDR3 sequence (DNA): TGTGCCAGCAGTATACAGGGGGCGAACTATGGCTACACCTTC. It codes for CASSIQGANYGYTF. This rearrangement joins TRBV27 to TRBJ1-2; TRBD1 matches at 9 bases. CDR3 size: 14 residues. Germline trimming cut 5 bases from V and 2 bases from J; bases unmatched to any gene: 3. CDR1 MNHEY and CDR2 SMNVEV come from the germline V gene (reference sequence).

The chain carries TRBV7-8 and TRBJ2-7; tentative D call: TRBD2 (6 bases). This CDR3 is built from 16 residues. Germline V CDR1 and CDR2: SGHVS, FQNEAQ. Trimming removed 5 bases at V and 2 bases at J, with 19 bases between. CDR3 DNA sequence: TGTGCCAGCAGCCCCGACGGGGATGGAGGGGCCTACGAGCAGTACTTC. Its translation is CASSPDGDGGAYEQYF.

The gene calls are TRBV9 and TRBJ2-3; tentatively, D is TRBD2 (5 bases). Trimming stripped 3 bases from V and 5 bases from J, with 10 bases between. In germline, CDR1 is SGDLS, CDR2 YYNGEE. CDR3 length: 13 residues. The CDR3 sequence is CASSAASQDTQYF. In DNA, the CDR3 is TGTGCCAGCAGCGCGGCTAGCCAAGATACGCAGTATTTT.

The chain is built from TRBV10-3 and TRBJ2-1; maybe TRBD2 (5 bases). CDR3 size: 12 residues. Looked up from germline, CDR1 is ENHRY and CDR2 is SYGVKD. V was cut by 6 bases and J by 9 bases, with 12 bases left in between. CDR3 sequence (DNA): TGTGCCATCAGGGCCGGGATGGGTGAGCAGTTCTTC. This sequence encodes CAIRAGMGEQFF.

The CDR3 spells CASRRGLAGGVTGELFF. The CDR3 DNA reads as TGTGCCAGCAGACGGGGACTAGCGGGAGGCGTCACCGGGGAGCTGTTTTTT. The chain employs TRBV27 and TRBJ2-2, with TRBD2 identical over 15 bases. This CDR3 is built from 17 residues. Germline values: CDR1 MNHEY, CDR2 SMNVEV (reference sequence). J was trimmed by 4 bases and V by 6 bases; bases with no gene match: 6.

The table lists this clone with a count of one. This chain joins TRBV6-5 and TRBJ1-6, with a weak D call TRBD1 (5 bases). This CDR3 region has 14 residues. CDR1 and CDR2 (germline): MNHEY, SVGAGI. V lost 6 bases to trimming and J lost 6 bases, with 12 bases between them. The CDR3 sequence: CASRSGRVNSPLHF. The CDR3, as DNA: TGTGCCAGCAGGTCGGGCAGGGTTAATTCACCCCTCCACTTT.

The V call is TRBV20-1, the J call TRBJ1-1, with 8 bases identical to TRBD1. The ends lost 3 bases at V and 4 bases at J; junction bases unmatched: 13. The CDR3 length is 16 residues. CDR1 and CDR2 from the germline V gene are DFQATT and SNEGSKA (reference sequence). The chain's CDR3 is CSASTQGAWAGTEAFF. CDR3 sequence (DNA): TGCAGTGCTAGTACGCAGGGGGCTTGGGCAGGCACTGAAGCTTTCTTT.

This chain connects TRBV19 to TRBJ2-3, with a weak D call TRBD1 (5 bases). The V end lost 1 base, the J end lost 3 bases, and 8 bases lay between the germline ends. The CDR3 covers 14 residues. Germline V gives CDR1 LNHDA, CDR2 SQIVND (reference sequence). CDR3 in DNA: TGTGCCAGTAGTATAGTACAGGTGACAGATACGCAGTATTTT. This encodes CASSIVQVTDTQYF.

This chain uses TRBV6-5 with TRBJ1-2, with 12 positions matching TRBD1. Unmatched junction bases numbered 10, after V lost 6 bases and J lost 8 bases. From germline, CDR1 is MNHEY and CDR2 SVGAGI. The CDR3 is 15 amino acids. DNA of the CDR3: TGTGCCAGCAGGGCAACCACCGGGACAGGGGGCGGCTACACCTTC. Amino acid sequence: CASRATTGTGGGYTF.

The rearrangement links TRBV5-6 to TRBJ2-3, with 12 bases fitting TRBD2. V lost 2 bases to trimming and J lost 3 bases; unmatched junction nucleotides: 4. CDR3 size: 16 residues. Germline lookup yields CDR1 SGHDT and CDR2 YYEEEE. CDR3 protein: CASSLRLAGGTDTQYF. CDR3 nucleotides: TGTGCCAGCAGCTTACGTCTAGCGGGGGGGACAGATACGCAGTATTTT.

The chain uses TRBV6-5 and TRBJ1-2; D possibly corresponds to TRBD1 (5 bases). Trimming shortened V by 5 bases and J by 5 bases, and 15 bases separated the two germline ends. CDR3 length: 14 residues. Per the germline V gene, CDR1 is MNHEY and CDR2 is SVGAGI. The CDR3 here is CASSPVGARYGYTF. The CDR3 region has the DNA TGTGCCAGCAGTCCGGTCGGGGCTAGATATGGCTACACCTTC.

CDR3 sequence (DNA): TGTGCCATCAGTGCGGGGACTGGAGAGACCCAGTACTTC. As protein: CAISAGTGETQYF. The chain joins TRBV10-3 to TRBJ2-5, with a weak D call TRBD2 (6 bases). The V end was cut by 4 bases, the J end by 4 bases, with 10 bases between. This CDR3 contains 13 residues. Germline V gene sequence: CDR1 ENHRY, CDR2 SYGVKD.